The T cell receptor (beta chain) under discussion was sequenced for a study of blood T cells in healthy people across ages. Study-level findings and limits: Nothing was known about donor CMV status, and this possibly confounded expanded clonotype changes.

Through a sample-barcoded 5' primer and a J-beta primer mix, a second PCR was run for roughly 7 to 11 cycles. Each cDNA molecule, via a template-switch adaptor with 12 random nucleotides, was tagged. Any given sample supplied a minimum of 3 million CDR3-containing paired-end reads. TCRdb reanalysed the 5' RACE reads using MiXCR and keeps one entry per CDR3 protein. This table has approximately 600,000 distinct CDR3 sequences, roughly 50% appearing once. A few counts support this clonotype. Its matching antigen is unknown. Trimming at V came to 3 bases and at J to 6 bases, leaving 8 bases not matched to a gene. Germline CDR1 and CDR2: LGHDT and YNNKEL (reference sequence). The CDR3 sequence is 15 residues long.

The chain combines TRBV3-1 with TRBJ2-1; TRBD1 matches 7 bases. Sequencing used blood. This TCR was recovered from a man aged 60 to 69 in good health. This CDR3 reads CASSHRQGDGNEQFF. The CDR3 DNA reads TGTGCCAGCAGCCACCGACAGGGTGATGGCAATGAGCAGTTCTTC.